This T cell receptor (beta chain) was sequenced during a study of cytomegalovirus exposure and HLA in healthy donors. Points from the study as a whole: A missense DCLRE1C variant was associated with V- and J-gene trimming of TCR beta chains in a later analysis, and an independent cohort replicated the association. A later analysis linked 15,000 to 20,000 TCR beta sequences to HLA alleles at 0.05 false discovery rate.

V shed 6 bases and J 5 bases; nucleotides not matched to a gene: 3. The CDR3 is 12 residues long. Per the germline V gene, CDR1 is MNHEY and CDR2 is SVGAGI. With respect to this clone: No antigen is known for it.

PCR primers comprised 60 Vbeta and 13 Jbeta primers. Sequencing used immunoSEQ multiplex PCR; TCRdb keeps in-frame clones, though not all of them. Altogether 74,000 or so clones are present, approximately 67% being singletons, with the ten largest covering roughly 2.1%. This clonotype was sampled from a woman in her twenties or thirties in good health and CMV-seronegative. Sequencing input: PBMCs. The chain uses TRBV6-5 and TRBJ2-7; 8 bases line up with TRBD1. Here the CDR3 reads CASSRTGNEQYF. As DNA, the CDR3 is TGTGCCAGCAGCAGGACAGGGAACGAGCAGTACTTC.